One T cell receptor beta chain is described in this entry. Its antigen is currently unknown. The PCR made use of 60 Vbeta and 13 Jbeta primers. The method was immunoSEQ multiplex PCR; TCRdb's version includes in-frame clones alone and lacks a portion of them. Altogether tens of thousands of clones are present, around 80% being singletons, with the ten largest covering about 4.4%. The data originate from a study of cytomegalovirus exposure and HLA in healthy donors. Findings of the study overall: Within an earlier analysis, most TCR beta V segments proved productive either about 90% or about 30% of the time. The study recorded around 160 TCR beta chains that were cytomegalovirus-associated. HLA restriction was apparent for most CMV-associated TCR beta chains in a later analysis.

V was trimmed by 4 bases and J by 3 bases, leaving 10 bases between them. CDR1 SEHNR and CDR2 FQNEAQ come from the germline V gene (reference sequence). The CDR3 is 13 residues long. The chain links TRBV7-9 to TRBJ2-7; TRBD2 might be the D (6 bases). The sequenced sample consisted of PBMCs. The receptor was derived from a male donor in good health and CMV-seropositive. CDR3 nucleotides: TGTGCCAGCAGCTCCCCGGGGGTCTACGAGCAGTACTTC. Translated, it gives CASSSPGVYEQYF. Looking up the rest from reference TRBV7-9 and TRBJ2-7 gives the full variable domain: DTGVSQNPRHKITKRGQNVTFRCDPISEHNRLYWYRQTLGQGPEFLTYFQNEAQLEKSRLLSDRFSAERPKGSFSTLEIQRTEQGDSAMYLCASSSPGVYEQYFGPGTRLTVT.